Listed below are T cell receptor beta chains from one sample, sequenced in a study of blood T cell repertoires in COVID-19. Repertoires were generated with immunoSEQ multiplex PCR, while TCRdb's copy carries only in-frame clones and drops some. This sample yields around 160,000 clones, of which over 80% are seen a single time; more than 4.5% belongs to the top ten. The specimen was PBMCs or T cells enriched from blood (not recorded which). Every receptor here comes from a woman in her 50s who had been exposed to COVID-19. The CDR3 runs from the conserved cysteine through the conserved F or W. A D gene is named only where the DNA matches it firmly. The size of a clone is reported for some rows only, either as once, few or many, or as a class for expanded clones.

d_gene	v_gene	abundance	j_gene	CDR3nt	CDR3aa
-	TRBV6-5	-	TRBJ1-2	TGTGCCAGCACAAAAAGGGGTTGGAGCTATGGCTACACCTTC	CASTKRGWSYGYTF
TRBD1	TRBV4-3	-	TRBJ2-5	TGCGCCAGCAGCCAGGGACAGGGATCGGGGCAAGAGACCCAGTACTTC	CASSQGQGSGQETQYF
TRBD2	TRBV6-2/TRBV6-3	-	TRBJ2-1	TGTGCCAGCAGTGGACAGCGGGGGGGCTGGGATGAGCAGTTCTTC	CASSGQRGGWDEQFF
-	TRBV5-6	-	TRBJ1-2	TGTGCCAGCAGCTTGTGGGGCCCCTTGGGCTATGGCTACACCTTC	CASSLWGPLGYGYTF
TRBD1	TRBV12-3/TRBV12-4	-	TRBJ1-3	TGTGCCAGCAGCGACAGGGCTGGAAACACCATATATTTT	CASSDRAGNTIYF
TRBD1	TRBV4-1	-	TRBJ1-2	TGCGCCAGCAGCCAAGTCAAGGGACAGGGTAGGGGCTACACCTTC	CASSQVKGQGRGYTF
TRBD2	TRBV5-5	-	TRBJ2-1	TGTGCCAGCAGCTTATTGACTAGCGGGAGGGCCTACAATGAGCAGTTCTTC	CASSLLTSGRAYNEQFF
TRBD1	TRBV25-1	-	TRBJ1-1	TGTGCCAGCAGTGCCTGGGACAGAATGAACACTGAAGCTTTCTTT	CASSAWDRMNTEAFF
TRBD1	TRBV19	-	TRBJ1-2	TGTGCCAGTACAAATACCGGCAGGGGGCGAAACTATGGCTACACCTTC	CASTNTGRGRNYGYTF
-	TRBV5-4	once	TRBJ1-2	TGTGCCAGCAGCTTATACACAGGCTATGGCTACACCTTC	CASSLYTGYGYTF
TRBD1	TRBV5-1	-	TRBJ2-7	TGCGCCAGCAGCCCGGGACAGGGGGGGATAGACGAGCAGTACTTC	CASSPGQGGIDEQYF
TRBD2	TRBV10-3	-	TRBJ2-3	TGTGCCACCACTTGGCGGGAGGGGGGGACAGATACGCAGTATTTT	CATTWREGGTDTQYF
TRBD1	TRBV7-2	-	TRBJ1-5	TGTGCCAGCAGCGGGGACAGATATAGCAATCAGCCCCAGCATTTT	CASSGDRYSNQPQHF
TRBD1	TRBV15	-	TRBJ2-5	TGTGCCACCAGCAGAGATGGCAGGGGGCTGGGAAGGACCCAGTACTTC	CATSRDGRGLGRTQYF
-	TRBV15	-	TRBJ1-6	TGTGCCACCAGCAGAGAGGGGGCCGCAGGTTCACCCCTCCACTTT	CATSREGAAGSPLHF
TRBD1	TRBV6-5	few	TRBJ1-4	TGTGCCAGTGGGACAGGGAATGAAAAACTGTTTTTT	CASGTGNEKLFF
TRBD1	TRBV9	-	TRBJ2-3	TGTGCCAGCAGCGCCAGCGGGGGACAGGGGTCGGATACGCAGTATTTT	CASSASGGQGSDTQYF
TRBD1	TRBV3-1/TRBV3-2	-	TRBJ2-1	TGTGCCAGCAGCCAAGAGGACAGGGGCTACAATGAGCAGTTCTTC	CASSQEDRGYNEQFF
-	TRBV4-2	-	TRBJ2-5	TGTGCCAGCAGCCAAGATAAACGGGAGACCCAGTACTTC	CASSQDKRETQYF
TRBD2	TRBV5-1	-	TRBJ2-3	TGCGCCAGCAGCCAGCTAGCGGAGGCCACAGATACGCAGTATTTT	CASSQLAEATDTQYF
-	TRBV19	few	TRBJ1-1	TGTGCCAGTAGTGAGGCAGGGGCAAGGGGTGAAGCTTTCTTT	CASSEAGARGEAFF
TRBD1	TRBV3-1/TRBV3-2	-	TRBJ1-5	TGTGCCAGCAGCTCCACAGGGGGTGCGCCCCAGCATTTT	CASSSTGGAPQHF
TRBD1	TRBV6-5	few	TRBJ1-6	TGTGCCAGCAGGAACAGGGGGGCACCCCTCCACTTT	CASRNRGAPLHF
-	TRBV15	-	TRBJ2-3	TGTGCCACCAGCAGAGAAAGAATGGGCAGCTACACAGATACGCAGTATTTT	CATSRERMGSYTDTQYF
TRBD2	TRBV2	many	TRBJ2-3	TGTGCCAGCAGTGACGTGGAACTAGCGGGATACCCTACGCAGTATTTT	CASSDVELAGYPTQYF
-	TRBV4-1	once	TRBJ1-1	TGCGCCAGCAGCCAGGGACATTTTGTGAACACTGAAGCTTTCTTT	CASSQGHFVNTEAFF
TRBD2	TRBV19	-	TRBJ2-1	TGTGCCAGTACCTTAGCGGGAGGGACTCATGAGCAGTTCTTC	CASTLAGGTHEQFF
-	TRBV9	-	TRBJ2-5	TGTGCCAGCAGCCCGAGCCCACGGAGGGGAGAGACCCAGTACTTC	CASSPSPRRGETQYF
TRBD2	TRBV7-6	-	TRBJ2-2	TGTGCCAGCATCGCGAATAGCGGGAGGAGCGCCGGGGAGCTGTTTTTT	CASIANSGRSAGELFF
TRBD2	TRBV11-2	-	TRBJ2-7	TGTGCCAGCAGCTCCCGGTCGGCTAGCGGGAGTTACGAGCAGTACTTC	CASSSRSASGSYEQYF
TRBD2	TRBV3-1/TRBV3-2	-	TRBJ2-5	TGTGCCAGCAGACCGGCGGGAGCCCAAGAGGCCCAGTACTTC	CASRPAGAQEAQYF
TRBD1	TRBV3-1/TRBV3-2	-	TRBJ1-5	TGTGCCAGCAGCCCCGGGACAGGGGGCGGAGGACCGTATAGCAATCAGCCCCAGCATTTT	CASSPGTGGGGPYSNQPQHF
-	TRBV29-1	-	TRBJ2-1	TGCAGCGTTGAAATTTTTTCTCGTGTCTACAATGAGCAGTTCTTC	CSVEIFSRVYNEQFF
TRBD1	TRBV7-2	-	TRBJ1-2	TGTGCCAGCAGCATCGGGACAGGGTTTGATGACTATGGCTACACCTTC	CASSIGTGFDDYGYTF
-	TRBV6-5	-	TRBJ1-2	TGTGCCAGCAGTTACGGTGCCTCGCGCGGGGATGGCTACACCTTC	CASSYGASRGDGYTF
-	TRBV5-4	few	TRBJ1-2	TGTGCCAGCGGGGCGGCAGGGAACTATGGCTACACCTTC	CASGAAGNYGYTF
-	TRBV14	-	TRBJ1-6	TGTGCCAGCAGCCCCCGGATTGGCGGGAATTCACCCCTCCACTTT	CASSPRIGGNSPLHF
-	TRBV2	-	TRBJ2-5	TGTGCCAGCAGTGGACAGTCAGAGACCCAGTACTTC	CASSGQSETQYF
TRBD2	TRBV5-1	-	TRBJ2-5	TGCGCCAGCAGCATTTTGGGCGGGGGAGAAGAGACCCAGTACTTC	CASSILGGGEETQYF
TRBD2	TRBV27	once	TRBJ2-7	TGTGCCAGCAGTCCCCTGTTACTAGCGGGAGTATCCGAGCAGTACTTC	CASSPLLLAGVSEQYF
-	TRBV27	-	TRBJ2-2	TGTGCCAGCAGTTCGTTCACCGGGGAGCTGTTTTTT	CASSSFTGELFF
-	TRBV5-1	-	TRBJ1-1	TGCGCCAGCAGCTTCAATGGGCAGGGCTCTATGAACACTGAAGCTTTCTTT	CASSFNGQGSMNTEAFF
TRBD1	TRBV9	-	TRBJ1-4	TGTGCCAGCAGCGTAAGGGATCACCGGGACAGGGATGGAAAACTGTTTTTT	CASSVRDHRDRDGKLFF